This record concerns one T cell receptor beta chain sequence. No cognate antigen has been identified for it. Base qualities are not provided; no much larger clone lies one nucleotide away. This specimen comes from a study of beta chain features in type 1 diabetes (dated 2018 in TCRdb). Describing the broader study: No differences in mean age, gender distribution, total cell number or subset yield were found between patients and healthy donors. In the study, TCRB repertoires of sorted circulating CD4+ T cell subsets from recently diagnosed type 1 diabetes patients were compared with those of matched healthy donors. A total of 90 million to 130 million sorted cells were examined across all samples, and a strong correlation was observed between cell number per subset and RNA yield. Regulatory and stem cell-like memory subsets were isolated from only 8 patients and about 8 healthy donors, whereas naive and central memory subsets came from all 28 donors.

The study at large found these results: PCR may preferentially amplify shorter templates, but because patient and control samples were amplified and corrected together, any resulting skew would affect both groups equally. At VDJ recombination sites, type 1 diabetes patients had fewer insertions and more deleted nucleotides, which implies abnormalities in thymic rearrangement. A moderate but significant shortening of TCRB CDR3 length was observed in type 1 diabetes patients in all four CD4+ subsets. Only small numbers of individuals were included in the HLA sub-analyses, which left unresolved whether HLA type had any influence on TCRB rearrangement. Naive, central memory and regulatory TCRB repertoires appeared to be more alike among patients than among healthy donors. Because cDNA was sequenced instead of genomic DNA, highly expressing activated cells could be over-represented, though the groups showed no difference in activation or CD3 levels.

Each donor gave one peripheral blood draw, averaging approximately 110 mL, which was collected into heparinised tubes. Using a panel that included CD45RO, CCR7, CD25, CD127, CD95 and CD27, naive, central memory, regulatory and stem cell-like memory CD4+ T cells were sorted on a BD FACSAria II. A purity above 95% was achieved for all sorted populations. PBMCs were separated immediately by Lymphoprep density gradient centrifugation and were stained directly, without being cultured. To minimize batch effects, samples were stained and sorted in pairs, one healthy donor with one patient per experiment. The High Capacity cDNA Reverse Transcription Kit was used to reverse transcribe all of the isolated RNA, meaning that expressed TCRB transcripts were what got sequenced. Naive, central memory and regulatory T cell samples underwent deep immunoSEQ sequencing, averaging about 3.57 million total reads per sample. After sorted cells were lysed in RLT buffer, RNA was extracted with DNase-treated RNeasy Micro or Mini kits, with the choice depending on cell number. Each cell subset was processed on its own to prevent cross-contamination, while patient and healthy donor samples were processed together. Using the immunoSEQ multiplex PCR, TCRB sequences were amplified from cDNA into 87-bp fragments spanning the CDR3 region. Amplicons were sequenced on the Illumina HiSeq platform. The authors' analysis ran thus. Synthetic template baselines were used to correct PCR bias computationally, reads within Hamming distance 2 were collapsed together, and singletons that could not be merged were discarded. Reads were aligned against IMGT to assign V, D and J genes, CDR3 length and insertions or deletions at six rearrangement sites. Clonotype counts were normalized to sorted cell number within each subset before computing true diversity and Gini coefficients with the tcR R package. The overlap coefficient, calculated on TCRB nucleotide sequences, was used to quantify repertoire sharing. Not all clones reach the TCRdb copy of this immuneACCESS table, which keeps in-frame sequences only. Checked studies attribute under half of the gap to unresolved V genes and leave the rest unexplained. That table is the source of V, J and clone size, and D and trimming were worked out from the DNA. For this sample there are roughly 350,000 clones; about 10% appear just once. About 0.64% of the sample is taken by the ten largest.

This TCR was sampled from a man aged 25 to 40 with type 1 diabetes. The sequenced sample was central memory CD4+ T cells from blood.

The nucleotides read TGTGCCACCGCCACAGGGCCTGAAGCTTTCTTT. Its translation is CATATGPEAFF. Recombination joined TRBV28 with TRBJ1-1; TRBD1 is possibly the D segment (6 matching bases). According to the germline V gene, CDR1 reads MDHEN and CDR2 reads SYDVKM. V is reduced by 10 bases and J by 6 bases, leaving a spacing of 12 bases between them. The CDR3 goes from the cysteine to the phenylalanine over 11 residues. Only the CDR3 part of the read is kept: 33 bases, read in frame from the first base.